The rows below give T cell receptor beta chains drawn from one sample of a study of T cell changes during pregnancy in multiple sclerosis. Profiled with immunoSEQ multiplex PCR; TCRdb holds only in-frame clones, not every one. This table holds fewer than 15,000 clones, 65% to 90% found once. The sample consisted of CD8+ T cells from peripheral blood mononuclear cells, taken in the first trimester of pregnancy. Source of these receptors: a female donor with multiple sclerosis, enrolled in a pregnancy study. The CDR3 runs from the conserved cysteine through the conserved F or W. A D gene is named only where the DNA matches it firmly. Only some rows state a clone size, as once, few, many or a class for expanded clones.

>TRBD1|TRBV6-5|TRBJ2-7|-
TGTGCCAGCAGTACAGGGGACGGAACCTACGAGCAGTACTTC
CASSTGDGTYEQYF
>-|TRBV4-1|TRBJ1-5|-
TGCGCCAGCAGCCACGGTATCAATCAGCCCCAGCATTTT
CASSHGINQPQHF
>-|TRBV4-1|TRBJ2-3|-
TGCGCCAGCAGTCCGCTAGAGCGGAGCGCAGATACGCAGTATTTT
CASSPLERSADTQYF
>-|TRBV9|TRBJ2-1|-
TGTGCCAGCAGCGTAGGGCACGGGAGCTCCTACAATGAGCAGTTCTTC
CASSVGHGSSYNEQFF
>-|TRBV2|TRBJ2-1|-
TGTGCCAGCAGACAACCCCGGGACTCCTTTAATGAGCAGTTCTTC
CASRQPRDSFNEQFF
>TRBD1|TRBV6-1|TRBJ2-1|-
TGTGCCAGCACTCCCGGGACAGGCGTCCCCAATGAGCAGTTCTTC
CASTPGTGVPNEQFF
>TRBD2|TRBV9|TRBJ2-2|-
TGTGCCAGCAGCGGGACTAGCGGGAGGGAGAGCGGGGAGCTGTTTTTT
CASSGTSGRESGELFF
>TRBD1|TRBV5-8|TRBJ2-3|-
TGTGCCAGCAGCCCCGGGACAGGGGGAAGGACAGATACGCAGTATTTT
CASSPGTGGRTDTQYF
>TRBD2|TRBV28|TRBJ2-3|-
TGTGCCAGCAGTTCCGCAGGGGGGAGCGGGAGGGCCGCAGATACGCAGTATTTT
CASSSAGGSGRAADTQYF
>TRBD1|TRBV9|TRBJ2-7|-
TGTGCCAGCAGCGTTGGACAGGGGGACGAGCAGTACTTC
CASSVGQGDEQYF
>TRBD1|TRBV4-1|TRBJ1-2|-
TGCGCCAGCAGCCCCGCGGGACAGCAAATTCCTAACTATGGCTACACCTTC
CASSPAGQQIPNYGYTF
>TRBD1|TRBV28|TRBJ2-7|-
TGTGCCAGCAGTTTGGGGACAGGCTCCTACGAGCAGTACTTC
CASSLGTGSYEQYF
>TRBD1|TRBV6-1|TRBJ2-7|-
TGTGCCAGCAGTGAAGCAGGGACAGGGCCCTACGAGCAGTACTTC
CASSEAGTGPYEQYF
>-|TRBV4-1|TRBJ2-3|-
TGCGCCAGCAGCCAACCTGGATCGGACACGGTCCTTTTT
CASSQPGSDTVLF
>TRBD1|TRBV6-5|TRBJ1-4|-
TGTGCCAGCGGTTCCCGGACAGGGACGGCTAATGAAAAACTGTTTTTT
CASGSRTGTANEKLFF
>-|TRBV4-1|TRBJ2-3|once
TGCGCCAGCAGCCAAGATAGGCGGCACACAGATACGCAGTATTTT
CASSQDRRHTDTQYF
>-|TRBV4-1|TRBJ2-3|-
TGCGCCAGCAGCCAAGTAGGGGACTTCGGGGCAAGAGATACGCAGTATTTT
CASSQVGDFGARDTQYF
>-|TRBV7-9|TRBJ1-1|-
TGTGCCAGCAGCTTACCCCAAGGGGGGGGGAACACTGAAGCTTTCTTT
CASSLPQGGGNTEAFF
>-|TRBV27|TRBJ2-2|-
TGTGCCAGCAGCCCCGGACTGAACACCGGGGAGCTGTTTTTT
CASSPGLNTGELFF
>-|TRBV6-4|TRBJ2-3|-
TGTGCCAGCAGTCACACAGCCACAGATACGCAGTATTTT
CASSHTATDTQYF
>TRBD1|TRBV5-6|TRBJ2-5|-
TGTGCCAGCAGCTTAACAGGGGGTTTATCCCAAGAGGCCCAGTACTTC
CASSLTGGLSQEAQYF
>TRBD1|TRBV5-1|TRBJ1-1|-
TGCGCCAGCAGGCAGTGGACAGGGGCTACTGAAGCTTTCTTT
CASRQWTGATEAFF
>-|TRBV11-3|TRBJ2-4|-
TGTGCCAGCAGCTCCCTGGAAGCTGGAGACATTCAGTACTTC
CASSSLEAGDIQYF
>-|TRBV2|TRBJ2-1|-
TGTGCCAGCAGAGTCGCTAGTAGGAATGAGCAGTTCTTC
CASRVASRNEQFF
>TRBD2|TRBV9|TRBJ2-5|-
TGTGCCAGCAGCGCTAGCGGGGGGAAACAAGGGACCCAGTACTTC
CASSASGGKQGTQYF
>-|TRBV5-1|TRBJ2-7|-
TGCGCCAGCAGCTCCCGGACGGGATCCTACGAGCAGTACTTC
CASSSRTGSYEQYF
>TRBD2|TRBV5-1|TRBJ2-1|-
TGCGCCAGCAGCTTAGGCGGGGGATACAATGAGCAGTTCTTC
CASSLGGGYNEQFF